This T cell receptor beta chain was recorded in a study of early T cells in non-severe SARS-CoV-2 infection. Whole-study context: Sequenced material consisted of bulk RNA (from unsorted whole blood), and chains were unpaired. Study observations and caveats: Matching against VDJdb likely underestimated virus-specific expansions, favoring anti-spike CD8.

A word on this clonotype: Its antigen is currently unknown.

The germline CDR1 and CDR2 sequences are LNHNV and YYDKDF (reference sequence). The CDR3 sequence is 18 residues long. J was trimmed by 2 bases and V by 1 base; bases with no gene match: 9. The TCR library protocol was used to attach unique molecular identifiers. These identifiers were attached to individual cDNA molecules. MiXCR, applied by TCRdb to the 5' RACE reads, yields one record per CDR3 protein. Here the sample spans 63,000 or so distinct CDR3 sequences, 12% being singletons. Input material: whole blood. The source is an adult who was a healthcare worker with PCR-confirmed SARS-CoV-2 infection or an uninfected control (not recorded which). The chain has TRBV15 and TRBJ2-1; TRBD1 agrees at 9 bases. CDR3 in amino acids: CATSRGLTQGAAYNEQFF. Written as DNA, the CDR3 is TGTGCCACCAGCAGAGGGCTAACACAGGGGGCCGCCTACAATGAGCAGTTCTTC.